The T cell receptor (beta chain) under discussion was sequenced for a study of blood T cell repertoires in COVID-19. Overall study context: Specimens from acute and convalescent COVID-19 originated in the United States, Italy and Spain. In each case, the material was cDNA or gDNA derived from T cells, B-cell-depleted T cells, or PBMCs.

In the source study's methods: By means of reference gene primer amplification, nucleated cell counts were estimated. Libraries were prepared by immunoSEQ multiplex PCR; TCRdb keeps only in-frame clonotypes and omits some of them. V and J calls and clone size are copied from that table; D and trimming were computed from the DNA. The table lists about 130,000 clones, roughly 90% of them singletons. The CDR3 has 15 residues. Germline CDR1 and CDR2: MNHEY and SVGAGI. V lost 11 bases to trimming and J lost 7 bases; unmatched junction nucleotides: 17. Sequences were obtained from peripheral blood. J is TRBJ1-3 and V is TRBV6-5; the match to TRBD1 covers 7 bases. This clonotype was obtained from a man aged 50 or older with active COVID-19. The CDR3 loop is CAAAVPGQRRNTIYF. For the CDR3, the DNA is TGTGCCGCCGCGGTTCCGGGACAGCGCCGGAACACCATATATTTT.